Sequencing of this T cell receptor beta chain was carried out in a study of early T cells in non-severe SARS-CoV-2 infection. The study's findings and limits: A preference for anti-spike CD8 responses marked VDJdb matching, which missed private and CD4 specificities.

Unique molecular identifiers tagged individual cDNA molecules. TCRdb re-called the 5' RACE reads through MiXCR, storing one row per CDR3 protein. The repertoire holds 80,000 to 100,000 distinct CDR3 sequences, with more than 9% as singletons. With 6 bases removed from V and 0 bases from J, the gap between germline ends came to 12 bases. CDR1 is DFQATT and CDR2 is SNEGSKA in the germline V gene (reference sequence). This CDR3 contains 13 residues. This clonotype has a count of ten or more. Its antigen is not identified. The sequencing sample was made of whole blood. V and J are TRBV20-1 and TRBJ2-7; D perhaps matches TRBD1 (6 bases). The receptor comes from an adult who was a healthcare worker with PCR-confirmed SARS-CoV-2 infection or an uninfected control (not recorded which). The chain's CDR3 is CSAARQASYEQYF. CDR3 in DNA: TGCAGTGCGGCCCGACAGGCCTCCTACGAGCAGTACTTC.